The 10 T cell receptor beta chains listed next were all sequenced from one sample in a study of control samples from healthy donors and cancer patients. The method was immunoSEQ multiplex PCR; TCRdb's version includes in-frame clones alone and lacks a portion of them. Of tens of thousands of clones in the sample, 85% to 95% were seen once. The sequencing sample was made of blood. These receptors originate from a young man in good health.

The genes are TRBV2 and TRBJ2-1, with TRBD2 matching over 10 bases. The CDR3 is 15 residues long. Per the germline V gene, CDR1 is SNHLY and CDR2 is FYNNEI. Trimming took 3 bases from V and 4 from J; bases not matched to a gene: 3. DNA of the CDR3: TGTGCCAGCAGTGACCTAGCGGGGGCTTACAATGAGCAGTTCTTC. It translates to CASSDLAGAYNEQFF.

The CDR3 protein is CASSKRDWTHEQFF. CDR3 DNA sequence: TGTGCCAGCAGTAAGCGGGATTGGACACATGAGCAGTTCTTC. The chain joins TRBV27 to TRBJ2-1; 7 nucleotides align to TRBD2. This CDR3 is built from 14 residues. V gave up 5 bases and J gave up 8 bases; unmatched junction bases: 9. Germline CDR1 and CDR2: MNHEY and SMNVEV (reference sequence).

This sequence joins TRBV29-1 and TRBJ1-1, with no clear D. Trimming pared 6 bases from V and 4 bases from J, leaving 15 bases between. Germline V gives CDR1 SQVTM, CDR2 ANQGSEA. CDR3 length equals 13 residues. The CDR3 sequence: CSVWWFSSTEAFF. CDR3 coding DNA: TGCAGCGTATGGTGGTTCTCGTCCACTGAAGCTTTCTTT.

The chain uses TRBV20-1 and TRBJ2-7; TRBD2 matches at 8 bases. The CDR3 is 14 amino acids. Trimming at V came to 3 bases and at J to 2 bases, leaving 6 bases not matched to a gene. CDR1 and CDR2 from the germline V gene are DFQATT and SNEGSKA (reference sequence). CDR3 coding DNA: TGCAGTGCTAGTTACGGCGGGGGGACCTACGAGCAGTACTTC. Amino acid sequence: CSASYGGGTYEQYF.

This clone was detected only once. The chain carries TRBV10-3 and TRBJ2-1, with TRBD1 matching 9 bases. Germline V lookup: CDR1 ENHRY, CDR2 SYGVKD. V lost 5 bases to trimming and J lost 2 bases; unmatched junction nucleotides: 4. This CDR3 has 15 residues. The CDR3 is CAISFTGGAYNEQFF. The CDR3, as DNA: TGTGCCATCAGTTTCACAGGGGGCGCCTACAATGAGCAGTTCTTC.

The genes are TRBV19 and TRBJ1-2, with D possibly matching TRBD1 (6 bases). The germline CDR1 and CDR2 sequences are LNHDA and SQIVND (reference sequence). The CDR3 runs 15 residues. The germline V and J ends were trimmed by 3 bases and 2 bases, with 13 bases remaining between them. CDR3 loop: CASSMKGGWNYGYTF. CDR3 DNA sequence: TGTGCCAGTAGTATGAAGGGGGGCTGGAACTATGGCTACACCTTC.

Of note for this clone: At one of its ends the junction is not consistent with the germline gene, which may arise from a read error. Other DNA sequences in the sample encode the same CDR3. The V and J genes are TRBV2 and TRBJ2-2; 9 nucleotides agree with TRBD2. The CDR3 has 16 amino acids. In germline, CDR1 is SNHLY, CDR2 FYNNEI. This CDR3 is CARSDAAGGDTGELFF. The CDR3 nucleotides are TGTGCCCGCAGTGACGCGGCGGGGGGGGACACCGGGGAGCTGTTTTTT.

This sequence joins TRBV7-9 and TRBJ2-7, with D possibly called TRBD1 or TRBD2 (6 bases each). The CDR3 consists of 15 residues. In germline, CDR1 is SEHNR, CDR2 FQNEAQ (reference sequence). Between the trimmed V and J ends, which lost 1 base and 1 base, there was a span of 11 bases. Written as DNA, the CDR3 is TGTGCCAGCAGCTTAGTGGAGGGGGATTCCTACGAGCAGTACTTC. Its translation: CASSLVEGDSYEQYF.

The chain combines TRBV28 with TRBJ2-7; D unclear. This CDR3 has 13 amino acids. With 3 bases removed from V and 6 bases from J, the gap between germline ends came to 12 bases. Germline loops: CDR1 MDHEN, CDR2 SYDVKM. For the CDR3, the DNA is TGTGCCAGCAGTTTTGGTAAGGGCCTCGAGCAGTACTTC. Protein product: CASSFGKGLEQYF.

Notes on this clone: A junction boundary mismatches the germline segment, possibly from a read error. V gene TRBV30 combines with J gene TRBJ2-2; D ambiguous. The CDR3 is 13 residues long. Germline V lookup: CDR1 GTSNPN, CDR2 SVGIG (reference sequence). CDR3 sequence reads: CAWSLGNAGELFF. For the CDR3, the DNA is TGTGCCTGGAGTCTGGGGAACGCCGGGGAGCTGTTTTTT.